This TCR beta chain was retrieved from a study of cytomegalovirus exposure and HLA in healthy donors. Study at large: Inside one of the first data releases sat tens of millions of unique TCRs taken from HLA-typed donors.

Points from the study as a whole: The listing of 150 to 200 TCR beta chains classed them as cytomegalovirus-associated. An analysis that was carried out later associated 16,951 TCR beta sequences with HLA alleles at 0.05 false discovery rate. An analysis done earlier found most TCR beta V segments productive about 87% or about 30% of the time.

The V end lost 0 bases, the J end lost 14 bases, and 21 bases lay between the germline ends. CDR1 is SGHNT, CDR2 YENEEA, per germline. The length of the CDR3 is 15 residues. Amplification used 60 Vbeta primers and 13 Jbeta primers. Generated by immunoSEQ multiplex PCR, the TCRdb table keeps only in-frame clones and is missing some. The data show about 140,000 clones, around 80% seen once. About this clone: Its target is not known.

The TCR comes from a man aged 18 to 29 in good health and CMV-seropositive. The chain employs TRBV11-3 and TRBJ2-3; no clear D gene. Sequencing was done on a sample of PBMCs. Written as DNA, the CDR3 is TGTGCCAGCAGCTTAGATTACGCAGGTCTCCTCGCACGGTATTTT. This sequence encodes CASSLDYAGLLARYF.